This T cell receptor beta chain was documented in a study of cytomegalovirus exposure and HLA in healthy donors. Whole-study context: Within an early data release were roughly 90 million unique TCRs drawn from HLA-typed donors.

As to this clone: The antigen remains undetermined.

Per germline, CDR1 MNHEY and CDR2 SMNVEV (reference sequence). The CDR3 consists of 15 residues. V gave up 10 bases and J gave up 6 bases, with 19 bases separating them. The PCR contained 60 Vbeta and 13 Jbeta primers. The assay was immunoSEQ multiplex PCR, and TCRdb's table has in-frame clones only and misses some. The data hold 150,000 to 200,000 clones, with roughly 84% observed a single time. Study outcomes and limitations: Later examination showed HLA-associated TCR beta chains had greater clonal expansion than equally common others.

This sequence originates from a boy younger than 18 in good health and CMV-seronegative. The rearrangement uses TRBV27 and TRBJ1-6; perhaps TRBD1 as D (5 bases). The specimen was PBMCs. The CDR3 DNA sequence: TGTGCCACCCAACTGGTCAGGGCTGGTAATTCACCCCTCCACTTT. Its protein product is CATQLVRAGNSPLHF.